This TCR beta chain was found in a study of blood T cell repertoires in COVID-19. In the study overall: The United States, Italy and Spain provided the acute and convalescent COVID-19 samples. The cDNA or gDNA used as material had been derived from T cells, B-cell-depleted T cells, or PBMCs.

Per the original methods: Nucleated cell counts were estimated from reference gene primer amplification. This table comes from immunoSEQ multiplex PCR, and its TCRdb copy is limited to in-frame clones, with some not included. V and J calls and clone size are copied from that table; D and trimming were computed from the DNA. The table includes about 280,000 clones, about 83% detected once. The V gene's germline CDR1 is SEHNR and CDR2 FQNEAQ (reference sequence). This CDR3 spans 14 amino acids. The V end lost 2 bases, the J end lost 8 bases, and 15 bases lay between the germline ends. The clonotype was recovered from a woman aged 45-59 years who had recovered from COVID-19. The sequenced sample consisted of peripheral blood. The chain is built from TRBV7-9 and TRBJ1-2; D might be TRBD1 (6 bases). The DNA for the CDR3 is TGTGCCAGCAGCTTATTAGCAGGGGTCGACGGCTACACCTTC. As protein: CASSLLAGVDGYTF.